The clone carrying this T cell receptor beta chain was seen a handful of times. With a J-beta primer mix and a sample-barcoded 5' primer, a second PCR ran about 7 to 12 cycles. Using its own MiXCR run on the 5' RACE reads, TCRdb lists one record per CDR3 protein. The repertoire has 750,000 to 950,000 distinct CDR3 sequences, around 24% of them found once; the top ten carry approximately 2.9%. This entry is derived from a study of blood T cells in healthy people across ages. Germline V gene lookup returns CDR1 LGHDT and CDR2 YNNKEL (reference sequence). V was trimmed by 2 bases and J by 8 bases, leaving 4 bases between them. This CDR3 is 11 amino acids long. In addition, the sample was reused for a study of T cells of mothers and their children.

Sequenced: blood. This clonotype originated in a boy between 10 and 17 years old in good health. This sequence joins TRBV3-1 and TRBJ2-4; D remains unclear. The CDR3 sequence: CASSQSDIQYF. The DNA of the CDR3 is TGTGCCAGCAGCCAATCGGACATTCAGTACTTC.